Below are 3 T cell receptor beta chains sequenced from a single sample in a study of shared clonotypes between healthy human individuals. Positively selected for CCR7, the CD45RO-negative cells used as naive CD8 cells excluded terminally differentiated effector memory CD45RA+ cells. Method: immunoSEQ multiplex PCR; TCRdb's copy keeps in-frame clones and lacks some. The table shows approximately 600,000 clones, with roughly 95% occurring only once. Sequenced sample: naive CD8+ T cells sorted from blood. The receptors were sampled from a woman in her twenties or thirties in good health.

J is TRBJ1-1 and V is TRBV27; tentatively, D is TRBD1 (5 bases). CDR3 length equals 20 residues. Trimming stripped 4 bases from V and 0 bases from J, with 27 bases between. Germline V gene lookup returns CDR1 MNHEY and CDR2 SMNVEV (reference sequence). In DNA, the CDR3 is TGTGCCAGCAGTTATGGGGCGCCGAGGGACCTGGCAGCCATGAACACTGAAGCTTTCTTT. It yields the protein CASSYGAPRDLAAMNTEAFF.

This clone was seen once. The CDR3 coding sequence is TGTGCCAGCAGCCCTTTAGGCTCCTACAATGAGCAGTTCTTC. As protein: CASSPLGSYNEQFF. This chain uses TRBV11-2 with TRBJ2-1, with unresolved D. V was pared by 5 bases and J by 0 bases, with 8 bases between. Germline values: CDR1 SGHAT, CDR2 FQNNGV. The CDR3 covers 14 residues.

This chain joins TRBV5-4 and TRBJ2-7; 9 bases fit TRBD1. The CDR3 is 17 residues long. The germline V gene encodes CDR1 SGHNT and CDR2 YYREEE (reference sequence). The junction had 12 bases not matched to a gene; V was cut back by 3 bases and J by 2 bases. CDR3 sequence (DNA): TGTGCCAGCAGCTCGACGGATGACAGGGGGACCCCCTACGAGCAGTACTTC. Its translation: CASSSTDDRGTPYEQYF.